This TCR beta chain was found in a study of vaccination and CD4 T cells after COVID-19. CDR3 length: 16 amino acids. Trimming took off 6 bases at V and 7 bases at J, with 21 bases between the two ends. For this clonotype: The antigen is not known.

The treatment was: roughly 10-day PBMC culture with coronavirus spike peptide pools or control peptides (ViraFEST assay). An unexposed donor provided the CD4+ T cells, which were collected before the COVID-19 pandemic (2011-2018). Both SARS-CoV-2 S/N and four cold-coronavirus spikes were used, cells permitting, to probe CD4+ T cells of unexposed donors. With the Oncomine TCR Beta short-read assay, DNA from cultured CD4+ T cells was sequenced. It was cultured CD4+ T cells from which genomic DNA was extracted. One entry per CDR3 protein results from TCRdb running MiXCR on the PCR reads. The table lists more than 6,000 distinct CDR3 sequences, 33% of them singletons. Notes on the study in general: Within convalescent individuals, 304 out of 307 vaccine-specific clones proved to be spike mono-reactive.

The chain links TRBV12-3 or TRBV12-4 to TRBJ2-2; tentative D call: TRBD1 (8 bases). Sequencing was performed on CD4+ T cells from blood, cultured in vitro. The source of this sequence is a human donor in good health. CDR3 DNA sequence: TGTGCCAGCAGGGAATACAGGGGGGGCGACGACGGGGAGCTGTTTTTT. Translated: CASREYRGGDDGELFF.